This T cell receptor beta chain emerged from a study of technical replicates of blood from a handful of donors listed by TCRdb under 2017. As to this clone: The target of this receptor is not known. No much larger clonotype is one base removed from it; base qualities were not supplied.

Library method: the immunoSEQ multiplex PCR assay. TCRdb obtained this table from immuneACCESS and retained in-frame rearrangements with V and J assigned. These tables miss some clones; where compared with another copy, unresolved V genes account for less than half of the shortfall, and the remainder is unexplained. Across this sample there are over 50,000 clones, with almost 97% seen only once. The top ten constitute 0.19% of the sample. The sample taken for sequencing was T cells isolated from PBMCs. This receptor was identified in a human donor in good health.

DNA sequence: TGTGCCAGCAGTCAACCGACAGGTCGGGGCTACGAGCAGTACTTC. Translated, it gives CASSQPTGRGYEQYF. The rearrangement joined TRBV28 to TRBJ2-7; the D gene is possibly TRBD1, with 6 bases matching. From the germline V gene, CDR1 is MDHEN and CDR2 is SYDVKM. V drops 5 bases and J drops 3 bases, leaving 17 bases in between. Taken from cysteine to phenylalanine, the CDR3 has 15 residues. Of all the DNA, just the CDR3 is kept, 45 bases in frame from base 1.